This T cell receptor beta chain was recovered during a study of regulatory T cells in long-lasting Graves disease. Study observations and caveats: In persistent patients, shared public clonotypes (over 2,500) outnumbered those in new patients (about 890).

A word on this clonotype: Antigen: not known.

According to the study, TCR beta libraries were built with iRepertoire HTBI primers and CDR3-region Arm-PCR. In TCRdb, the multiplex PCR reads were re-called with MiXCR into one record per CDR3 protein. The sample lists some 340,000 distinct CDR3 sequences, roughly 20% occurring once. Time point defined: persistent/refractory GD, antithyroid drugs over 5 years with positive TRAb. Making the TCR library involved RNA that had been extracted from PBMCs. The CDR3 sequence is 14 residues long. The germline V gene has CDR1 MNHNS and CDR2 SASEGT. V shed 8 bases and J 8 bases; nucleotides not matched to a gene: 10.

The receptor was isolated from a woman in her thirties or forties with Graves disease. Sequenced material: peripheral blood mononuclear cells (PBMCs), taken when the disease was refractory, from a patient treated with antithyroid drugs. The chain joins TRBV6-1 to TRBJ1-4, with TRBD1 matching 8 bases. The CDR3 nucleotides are TGTGCCAGCGCAAAACAGGGGGAGGTAGAAAAACTGTTTTTT. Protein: CASAKQGEVEKLFF.